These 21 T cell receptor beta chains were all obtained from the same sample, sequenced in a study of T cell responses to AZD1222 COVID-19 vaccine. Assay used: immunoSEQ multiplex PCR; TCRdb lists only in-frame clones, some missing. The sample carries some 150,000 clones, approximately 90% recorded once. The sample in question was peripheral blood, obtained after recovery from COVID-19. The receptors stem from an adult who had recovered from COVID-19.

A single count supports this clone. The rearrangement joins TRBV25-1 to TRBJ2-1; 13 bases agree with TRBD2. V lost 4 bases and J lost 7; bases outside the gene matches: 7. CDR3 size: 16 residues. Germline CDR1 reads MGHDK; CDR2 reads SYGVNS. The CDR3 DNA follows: TGTGCCAGCAGTGGGACTAGCGGGAGTTTGGTGAATGAGCAGTTCTTC. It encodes CASSGTSGSLVNEQFF.

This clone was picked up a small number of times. The CDR3 DNA follows: TGTGCCACCAGCAGAGGGAGCGGGGGGGCCTACGAGCAGTACTTC. This codes for CATSRGSGGAYEQYF. V gene TRBV15 combines with J gene TRBJ2-7; 10 nucleotides align to TRBD2. The V and J ends lost 1 base and 2 bases, in that order; junction bases with no gene match: 2. The CDR3 is 15 residues long. In germline, CDR1 is LNHNV, CDR2 YYDKDF (reference sequence).

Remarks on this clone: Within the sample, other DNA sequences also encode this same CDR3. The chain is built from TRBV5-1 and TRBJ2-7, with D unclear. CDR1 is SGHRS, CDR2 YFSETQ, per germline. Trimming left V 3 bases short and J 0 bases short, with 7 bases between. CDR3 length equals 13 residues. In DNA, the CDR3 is TGCGCCAGCAGCTCGGACCCCTCCTACGAGCAGTACTTC. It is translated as CASSSDPSYEQYF. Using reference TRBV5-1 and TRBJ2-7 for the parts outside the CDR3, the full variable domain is KAGVTQTPRYLIKTRGQQVTLSCSPISGHRSVSWYQQTPGQGLQFLFEYFSETQRNKGNFPGRFSGRQFSNSRSEMNVSTLELGDSALYLCASSSDPSYEQYFGPGTRLTVT.

DNA of the CDR3: TGTGCCAGCAGAGGGGAAGGGGCCCTTGCCCAGCATTTT. Its translation: CASRGEGALAQHF. This chain links TRBV2 with TRBJ1-5, with D possibly TRBD1 on 5 matching bases. The CDR3 runs 13 residues. Per germline, CDR1 SNHLY and CDR2 FYNNEI. The germline V and J ends were trimmed by 6 bases and 11 bases, with 17 bases remaining between them.

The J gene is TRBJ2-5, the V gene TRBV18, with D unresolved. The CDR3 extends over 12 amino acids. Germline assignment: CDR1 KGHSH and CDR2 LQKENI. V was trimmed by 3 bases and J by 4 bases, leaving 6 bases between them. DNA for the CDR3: TGTGCCAGCTCACCCGTGGGAGAGACCCAGTACTTC. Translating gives CASSPVGETQYF.

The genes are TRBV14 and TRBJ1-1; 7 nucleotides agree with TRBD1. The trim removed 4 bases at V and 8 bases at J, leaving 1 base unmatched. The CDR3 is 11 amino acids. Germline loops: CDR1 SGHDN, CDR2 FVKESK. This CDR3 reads CASSLDREAFF. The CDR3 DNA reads TGTGCCAGCAGCCTGGACAGGGAAGCTTTCTTT.

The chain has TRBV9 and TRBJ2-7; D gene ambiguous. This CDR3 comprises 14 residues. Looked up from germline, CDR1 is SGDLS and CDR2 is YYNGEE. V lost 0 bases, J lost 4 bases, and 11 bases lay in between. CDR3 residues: CASSVEPVGYEQYF. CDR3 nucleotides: TGTGCCAGCAGCGTAGAACCGGTTGGGTACGAGCAGTACTTC.

CDR3 in amino acids: CSAITSGSSYEQYF. The CDR3 nucleotides read TGCAGCGCTATAACTAGCGGGAGCTCCTACGAGCAGTACTTC. V usage is TRBV29-1 and J usage is TRBJ2-7; 11 nucleotides match TRBD2. V shed 7 bases, J shed 0 bases, and the junction held 5 bases outside the gene matches. CDR1 is SQVTM and CDR2 is ANQGSEA in the germline V gene. This CDR3 is 14 amino acids long.

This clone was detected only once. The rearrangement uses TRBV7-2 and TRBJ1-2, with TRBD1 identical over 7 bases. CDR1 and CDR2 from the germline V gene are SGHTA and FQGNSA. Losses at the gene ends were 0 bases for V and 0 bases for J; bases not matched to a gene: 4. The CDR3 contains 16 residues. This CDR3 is CASSLAGTAANYGYTF. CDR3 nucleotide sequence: TGTGCCAGCAGCTTAGCGGGGACAGCTGCTAACTATGGCTACACCTTC.

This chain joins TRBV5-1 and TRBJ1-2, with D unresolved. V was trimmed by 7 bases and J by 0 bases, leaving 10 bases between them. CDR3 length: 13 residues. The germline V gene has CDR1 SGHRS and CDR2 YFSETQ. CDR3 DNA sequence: TGCGCCAGCGGCGATGGGGCTAACTATGGCTACACCTTC. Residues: CASGDGANYGYTF.

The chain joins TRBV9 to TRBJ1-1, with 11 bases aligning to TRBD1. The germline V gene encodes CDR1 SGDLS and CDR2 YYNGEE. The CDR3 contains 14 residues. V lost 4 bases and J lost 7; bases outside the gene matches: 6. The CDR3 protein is CASSQDRGQGEAFF. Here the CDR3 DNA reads TGTGCCAGCAGCCAGGACAGGGGGCAGGGTGAAGCTTTCTTT. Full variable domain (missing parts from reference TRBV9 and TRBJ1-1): DSGVTQTPKHLITATGQRVTLRCSPRSGDLSVYWYQQSLDQGLQFLIQYYNGEERAKGNILERFSAQQFPDLHSELNLSSLELGDSALYFCASSQDRGQGEAFFGQGTRLTVV.

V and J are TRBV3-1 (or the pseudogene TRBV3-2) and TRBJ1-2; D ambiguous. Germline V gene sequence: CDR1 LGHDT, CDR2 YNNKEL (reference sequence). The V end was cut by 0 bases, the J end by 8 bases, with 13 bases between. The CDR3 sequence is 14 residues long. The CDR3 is CASSQDRSDRGYTF. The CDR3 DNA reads TGTGCCAGCAGCCAAGACCGCAGTGACCGAGGCTACACCTTC.

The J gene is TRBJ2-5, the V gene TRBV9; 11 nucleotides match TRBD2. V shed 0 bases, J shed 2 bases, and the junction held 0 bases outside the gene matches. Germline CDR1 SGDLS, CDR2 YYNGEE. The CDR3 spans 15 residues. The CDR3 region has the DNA TGTGCCAGCAGCGTAGCTAGCGGGGGGCAAGAGACCCAGTACTTC. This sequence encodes CASSVASGGQETQYF.

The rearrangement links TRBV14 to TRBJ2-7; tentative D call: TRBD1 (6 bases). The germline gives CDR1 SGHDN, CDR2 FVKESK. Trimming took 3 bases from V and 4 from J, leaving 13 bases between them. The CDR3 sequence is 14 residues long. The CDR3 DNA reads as TGTGCCAGCAGCCATCGACAGGTAATTTACGAGCAGTACTTC. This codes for CASSHRQVIYEQYF.

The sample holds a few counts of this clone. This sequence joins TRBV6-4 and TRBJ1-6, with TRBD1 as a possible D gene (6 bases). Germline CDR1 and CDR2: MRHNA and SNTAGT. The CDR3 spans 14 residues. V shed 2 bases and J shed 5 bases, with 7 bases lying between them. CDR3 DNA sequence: TGTGCCAGCAGTGACGGGGGGCATAATTCACCCCTCCACTTT. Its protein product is CASSDGGHNSPLHF.

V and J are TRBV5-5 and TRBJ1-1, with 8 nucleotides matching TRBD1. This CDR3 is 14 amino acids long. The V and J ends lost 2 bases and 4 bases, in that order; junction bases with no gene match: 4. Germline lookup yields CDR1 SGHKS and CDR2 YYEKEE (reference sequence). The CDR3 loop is CASSLQGGSTEAFF. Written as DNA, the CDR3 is TGTGCCAGCAGCTTACAGGGGGGCAGCACTGAAGCTTTCTTT.

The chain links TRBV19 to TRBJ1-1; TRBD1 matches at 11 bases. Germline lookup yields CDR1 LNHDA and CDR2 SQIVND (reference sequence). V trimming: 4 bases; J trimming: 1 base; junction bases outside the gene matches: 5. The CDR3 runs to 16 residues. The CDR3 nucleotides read TGTGCCAGTAGTAGCCGGACAGGGGGCAGGAACACTGAAGCTTTCTTT. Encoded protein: CASSSRTGGRNTEAFF.

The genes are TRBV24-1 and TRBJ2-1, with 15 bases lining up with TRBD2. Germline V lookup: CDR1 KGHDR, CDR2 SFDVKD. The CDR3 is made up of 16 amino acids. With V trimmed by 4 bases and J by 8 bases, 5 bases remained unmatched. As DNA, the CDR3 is TGTGCCACCAGTGACCCGGGACTAGCGGGAGGCGATGAGCAGTTCTTC. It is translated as CATSDPGLAGGDEQFF.

Here the CDR3 DNA reads TGCGCCAGCAGCTTGGGCGCGGGAGTTGGGGCCAACGTCCTGACTTTC. Protein: CASSLGAGVGANVLTF. V usage is TRBV5-1 and J usage is TRBJ2-6, with 7 bases fitting TRBD2. The V segment lost 0 bases and the J segment 3 bases; nucleotides outside the gene matches: 3. Looked up from germline, CDR1 is SGHRS and CDR2 is YFSETQ. This CDR3 has 16 residues.

CDR3 protein: CATSRDRGGNEKLFF. The CDR3 region has the DNA TGTGCCACCAGCAGAGATCGGGGGGGTAATGAAAAACTGTTTTTT. The chain has TRBV15 and TRBJ1-4; D is perhaps TRBD1 (5 bases). The CDR3 totals 15 residues. In germline, CDR1 is LNHNV, CDR2 YYDKDF (reference sequence). Trimming left V 0 bases short and J 4 bases short, with 9 bases between. The full variable domain, rest sourced from reference TRBV15 and TRBJ1-4, is DAMVIQNPRYQVTQFGKPVTLSCSQTLNHNVMYWYQQKSSQAPKLLFHYYDKDFNNEADTPDNFQSRRPNTSFCFLDIRSPGLGDTAMYLCATSRDRGGNEKLFFGSGTQLSVL.

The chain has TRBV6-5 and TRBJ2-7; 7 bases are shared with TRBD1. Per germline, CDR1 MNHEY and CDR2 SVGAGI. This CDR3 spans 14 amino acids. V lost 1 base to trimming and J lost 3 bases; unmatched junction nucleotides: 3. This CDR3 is CASSYYGQDYEQYF. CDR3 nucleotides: TGTGCCAGCAGTTACTACGGACAGGACTACGAGCAGTACTTC.